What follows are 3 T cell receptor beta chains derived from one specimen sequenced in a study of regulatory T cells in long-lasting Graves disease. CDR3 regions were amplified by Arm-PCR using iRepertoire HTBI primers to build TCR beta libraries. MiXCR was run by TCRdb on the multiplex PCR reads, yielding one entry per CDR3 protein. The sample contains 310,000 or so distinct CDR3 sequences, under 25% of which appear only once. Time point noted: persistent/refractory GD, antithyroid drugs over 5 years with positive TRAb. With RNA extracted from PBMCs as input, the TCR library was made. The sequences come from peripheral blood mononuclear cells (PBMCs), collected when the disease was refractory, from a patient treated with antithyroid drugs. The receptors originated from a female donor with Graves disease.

CDR3: CASSQRTSGSTDTQYF. The DNA of the CDR3 is TGCGCCAGCAGCCAAAGGACTAGCGGGAGCACAGATACGCAGTATTTT. The V call is TRBV4-3, the J call TRBJ2-3; 11 bases are a match to TRBD2. Germline values: CDR1 LGHNA, CDR2 YSLEER. Losses at the gene ends were 2 bases for V and 0 bases for J; bases not matched to a gene: 1. The CDR3 extends over 16 amino acids.

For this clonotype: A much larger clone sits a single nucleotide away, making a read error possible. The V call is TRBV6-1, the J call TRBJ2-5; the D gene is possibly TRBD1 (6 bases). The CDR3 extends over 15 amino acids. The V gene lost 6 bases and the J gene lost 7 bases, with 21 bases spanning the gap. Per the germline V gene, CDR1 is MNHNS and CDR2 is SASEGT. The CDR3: CASRLPRGTIGTQYF. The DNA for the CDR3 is TGTGCCAGCAGGTTACCCAGGGGAACAATCGGGACCCAGTACTTC.

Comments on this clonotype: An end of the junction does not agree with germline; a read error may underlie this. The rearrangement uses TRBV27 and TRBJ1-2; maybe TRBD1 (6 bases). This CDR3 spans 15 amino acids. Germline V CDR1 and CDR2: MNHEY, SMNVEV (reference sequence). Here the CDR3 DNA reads TGTGCCAGCAGTTTATCTGGACAGATCTCTGGTGGCTACATCTTC. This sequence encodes CASSLSGQISGGYIF.